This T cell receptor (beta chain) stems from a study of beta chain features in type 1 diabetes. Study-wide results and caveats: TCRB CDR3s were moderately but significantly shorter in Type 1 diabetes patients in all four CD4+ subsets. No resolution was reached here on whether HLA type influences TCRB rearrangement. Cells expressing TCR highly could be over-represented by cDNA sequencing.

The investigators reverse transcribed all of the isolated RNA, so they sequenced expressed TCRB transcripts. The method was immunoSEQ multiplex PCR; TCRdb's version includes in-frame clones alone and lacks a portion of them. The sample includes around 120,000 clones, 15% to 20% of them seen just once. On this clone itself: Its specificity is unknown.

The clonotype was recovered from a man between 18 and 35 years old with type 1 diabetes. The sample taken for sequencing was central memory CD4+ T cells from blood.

CDR3 protein: CASTVSNEQFF. The DNA of the CDR3 is TGTGCCAGCACGGTGAGCAATGAGCAGTTCTTC. The chain links TRBV2 to TRBJ2-1; the D is unclear. Trimming took 7 bases from V and 6 from J, leaving 7 bases between them. Germline lookup yields CDR1 SNHLY and CDR2 FYNNEI. This CDR3 has 11 residues. The full variable domain, rest sourced from reference TRBV2 and TRBJ2-1, is EPEVTQTPSHQVTQMGQEVILRCVPISNHLYFYWYRQILGQKVEFLVSFYNNEISEKSEIFDDQFSVERPDGSNFTLKIRSTKLEDSAMYFCASTVSNEQFFGPGTRLTVL.